The source of this T cell receptor (beta chain) is a study of shared clonotypes between healthy human individuals. Study-level information: CD8 memory received one plate per donor, CD8 naive two, CD4 memory three and CD4 naive three.

Roughly 210 ng DNA, around 30,000 T cell genomes, went into each sorted-subset replicate PCR. Assay used: immunoSEQ multiplex PCR; TCRdb lists only in-frame clones, some missing. Here the sample spans 650,000 to 750,000 clones, about three quarters being singletons. The split of CD4+ cells yielded CD45RA+ naive and CD45RA-negative memory subsets. CDR1 and CDR2 (germline): SGHRS, YFSETQ. The CDR3 covers 15 residues. J gave up 2 bases and V 6 bases, and 7 bases lay outside the gene matches. The chain has TRBV5-1 and TRBJ2-3; 9 bases are a match to TRBD2. The clonotype originates from a woman younger than 45 in good health. Sequencing was done on a sample of memory CD4+ T cells sorted from blood. As for subset: CD45RA-negative fraction. Here the CDR3 DNA reads TGCGCCAGCAACTTAGCGGGAGCGACCACAGATACGCAGTATTTT. This encodes CASNLAGATTDTQYF.